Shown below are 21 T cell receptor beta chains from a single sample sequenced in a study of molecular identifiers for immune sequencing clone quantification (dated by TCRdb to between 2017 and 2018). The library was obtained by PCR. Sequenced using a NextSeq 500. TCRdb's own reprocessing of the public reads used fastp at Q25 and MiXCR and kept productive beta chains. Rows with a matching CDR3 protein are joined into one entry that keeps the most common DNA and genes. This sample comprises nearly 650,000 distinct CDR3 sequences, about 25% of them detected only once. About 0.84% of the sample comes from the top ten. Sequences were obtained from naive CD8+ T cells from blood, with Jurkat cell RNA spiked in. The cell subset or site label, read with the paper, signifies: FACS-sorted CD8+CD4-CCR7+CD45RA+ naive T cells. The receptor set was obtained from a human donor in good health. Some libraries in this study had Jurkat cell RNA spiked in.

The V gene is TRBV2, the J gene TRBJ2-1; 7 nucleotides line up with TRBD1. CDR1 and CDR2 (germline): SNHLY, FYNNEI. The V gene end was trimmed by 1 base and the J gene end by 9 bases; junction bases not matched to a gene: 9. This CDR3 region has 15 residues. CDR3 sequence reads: CASSEVGQELVEQFF. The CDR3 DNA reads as TGTGCCAGCAGTGAAGTAGGACAGGAGTTAGTTGAGCAGTTCTTC. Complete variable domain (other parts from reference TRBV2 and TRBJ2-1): EPEVTQTPSHQVTQMGQEVILRCVPISNHLYFYWYRQILGQKVEFLVSFYNNEISEKSEIFDDQFSVERPDGSNFTLKIRSTKLEDSAMYFCASSEVGQELVEQFFGPGTRLTVL.

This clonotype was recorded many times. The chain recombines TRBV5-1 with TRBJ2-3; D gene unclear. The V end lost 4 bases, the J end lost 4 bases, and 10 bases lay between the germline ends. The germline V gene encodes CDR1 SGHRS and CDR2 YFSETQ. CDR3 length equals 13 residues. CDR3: CASSPDVADTQYF. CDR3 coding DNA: TGCGCCAGCAGCCCCGATGTGGCAGATACGCAGTATTTT.

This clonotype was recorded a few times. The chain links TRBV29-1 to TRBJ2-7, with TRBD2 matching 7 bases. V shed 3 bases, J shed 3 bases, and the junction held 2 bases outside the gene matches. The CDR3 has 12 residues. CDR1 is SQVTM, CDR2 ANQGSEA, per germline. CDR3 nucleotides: TGCAGCGTTGATACTAGCGACTACGAGCAGTACTTC. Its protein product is CSVDTSDYEQYF.

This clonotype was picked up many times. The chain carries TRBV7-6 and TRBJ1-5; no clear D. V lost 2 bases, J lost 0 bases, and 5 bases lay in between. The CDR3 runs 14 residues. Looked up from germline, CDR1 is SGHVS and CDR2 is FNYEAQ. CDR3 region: CASSLTYSNQPQHF. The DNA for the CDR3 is TGTGCCAGCAGCTTAACGTATAGCAATCAGCCCCAGCATTTT. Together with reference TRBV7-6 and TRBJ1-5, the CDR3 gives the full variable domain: GAGVSQSPRYKVTKRGQDVALRCDPISGHVSLYWYRQALGQGPEFLTYFNYEAQQDKSGLPNDRFSAERPEGSISTLTIQRTEQRDSAMYRCASSLTYSNQPQHFGDGTRLSIL.

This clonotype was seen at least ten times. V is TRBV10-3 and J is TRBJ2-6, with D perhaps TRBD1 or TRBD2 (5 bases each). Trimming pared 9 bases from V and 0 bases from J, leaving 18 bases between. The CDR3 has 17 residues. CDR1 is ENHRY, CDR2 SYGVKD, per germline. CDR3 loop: CAILPGRIDSGANVLTF. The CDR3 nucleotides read TGTGCCATATTACCGGGACGTATCGACTCTGGGGCCAACGTCCTGACTTTC.

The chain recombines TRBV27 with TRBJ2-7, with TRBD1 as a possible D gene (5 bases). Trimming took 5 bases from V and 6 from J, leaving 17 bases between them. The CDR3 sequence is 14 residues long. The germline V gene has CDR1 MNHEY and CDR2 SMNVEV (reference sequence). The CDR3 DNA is TGTGCCAGCAGTCCCTGGACAAGGGGCTCCGAGCAGTACTTC. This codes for CASSPWTRGSEQYF.

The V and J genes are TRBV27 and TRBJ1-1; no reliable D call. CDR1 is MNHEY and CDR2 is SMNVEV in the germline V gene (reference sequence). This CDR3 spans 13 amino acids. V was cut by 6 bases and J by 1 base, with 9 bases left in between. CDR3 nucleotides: TGTGCCAGCAGCTCGTTTCGGAACACTGAAGCTTTCTTT. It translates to CASSSFRNTEAFF.

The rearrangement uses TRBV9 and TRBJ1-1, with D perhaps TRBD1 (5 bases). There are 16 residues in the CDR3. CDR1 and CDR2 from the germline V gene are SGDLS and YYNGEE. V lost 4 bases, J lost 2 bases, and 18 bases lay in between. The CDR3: CASSPSGSGTNTEAFF. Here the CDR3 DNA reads TGTGCCAGCAGCCCCTCGGGGTCAGGGACTAACACTGAAGCTTTCTTT.

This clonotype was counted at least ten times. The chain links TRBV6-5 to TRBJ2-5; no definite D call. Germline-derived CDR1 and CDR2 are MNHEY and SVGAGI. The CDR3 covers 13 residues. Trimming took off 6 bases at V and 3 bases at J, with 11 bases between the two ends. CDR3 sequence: CASRRFKKETQYF. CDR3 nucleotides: TGTGCCAGCAGGAGGTTTAAGAAAGAGACCCAGTACTTC.

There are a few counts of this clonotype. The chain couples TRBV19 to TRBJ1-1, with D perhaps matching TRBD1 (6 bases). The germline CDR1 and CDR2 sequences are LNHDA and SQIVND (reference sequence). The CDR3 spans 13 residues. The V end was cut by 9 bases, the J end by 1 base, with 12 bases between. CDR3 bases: TGTGCCAGCCGAGGGGGGGGGAACACTGAAGCTTTCTTT. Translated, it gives CASRGGGNTEAFF. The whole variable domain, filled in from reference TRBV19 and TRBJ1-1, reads DGGITQSPKYLFRKEGQNVTLSCEQNLNHDAMYWYRQDPGQGLRLIYYSQIVNDFQKGDIAEGYSVSREKKESFPLTVTSAQKNPTAFYLCASRGGGNTEAFFGQGTRLTVV.

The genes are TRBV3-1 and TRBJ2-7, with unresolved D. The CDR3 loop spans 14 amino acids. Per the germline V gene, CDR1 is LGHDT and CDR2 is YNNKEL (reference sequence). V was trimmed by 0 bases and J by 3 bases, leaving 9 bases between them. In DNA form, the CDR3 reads TGTGCCAGCAGCCAAGATCGACCTAACTACGAGCAGTACTTC. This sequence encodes CASSQDRPNYEQYF.

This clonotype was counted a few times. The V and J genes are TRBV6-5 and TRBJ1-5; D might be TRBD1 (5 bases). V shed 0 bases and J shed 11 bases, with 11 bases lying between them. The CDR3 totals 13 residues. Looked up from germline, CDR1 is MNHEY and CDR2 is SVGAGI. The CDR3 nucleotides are TGTGCCAGCAGTTACTCATGGGGGTCTTCCCAGCATTTT. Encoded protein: CASSYSWGSSQHF.

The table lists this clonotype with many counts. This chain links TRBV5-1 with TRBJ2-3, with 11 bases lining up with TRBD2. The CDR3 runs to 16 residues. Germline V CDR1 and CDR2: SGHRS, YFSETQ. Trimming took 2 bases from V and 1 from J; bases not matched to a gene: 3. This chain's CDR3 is CASSLGTSGRTDTQYF. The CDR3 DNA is TGCGCCAGCAGCTTAGGGACTAGCGGACGCACAGATACGCAGTATTTT.

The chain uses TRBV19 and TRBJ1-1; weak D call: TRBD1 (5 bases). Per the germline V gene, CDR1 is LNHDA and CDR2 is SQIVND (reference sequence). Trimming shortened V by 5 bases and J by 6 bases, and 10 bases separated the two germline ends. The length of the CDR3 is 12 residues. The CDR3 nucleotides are TGTGCCAGTAGTCAGGGTAGCCCTGAAGCTTTCTTT. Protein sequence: CASSQGSPEAFF.

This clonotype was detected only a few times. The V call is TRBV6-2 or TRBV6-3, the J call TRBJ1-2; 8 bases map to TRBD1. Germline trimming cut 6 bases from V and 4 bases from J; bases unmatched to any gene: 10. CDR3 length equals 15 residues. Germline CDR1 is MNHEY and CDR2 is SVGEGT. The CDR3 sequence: CASSLDRASSYGYTF. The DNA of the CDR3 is TGTGCCAGCAGCCTGGACAGGGCGTCTTCCTATGGCTACACCTTC.

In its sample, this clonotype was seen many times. As DNA, the CDR3 is TGTGCCAGCAGTTTACTTCCCCCCGGATTCACAGATACGCAGTATTTT. It yields the protein CASSLLPPGFTDTQYF. This chain joins TRBV12-3 or TRBV12-4 and TRBJ2-3; D remains unclear. This CDR3 region has 16 residues. V lost 2 bases to trimming and J lost 2 bases, with 14 bases between them.

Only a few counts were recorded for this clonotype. Here the CDR3 DNA reads TGTGCCAGCAGTTCTTACCGCCTAGCCTACGAGCAGTACTTC. Translating gives CASSSYRLAYEQYF. This sequence joins TRBV27 and TRBJ2-7, with D unclear. This CDR3 is built from 14 residues. Trimming stripped 4 bases from V and 2 bases from J, with 12 bases between. The germline V gene has CDR1 MNHEY and CDR2 SMNVEV (reference sequence).

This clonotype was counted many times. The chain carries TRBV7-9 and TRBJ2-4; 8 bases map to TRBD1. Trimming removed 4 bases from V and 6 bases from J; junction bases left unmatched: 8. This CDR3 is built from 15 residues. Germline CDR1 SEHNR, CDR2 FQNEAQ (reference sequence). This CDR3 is CASSYQGAPGNIQYF. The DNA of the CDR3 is TGTGCCAGCAGCTACCAGGGGGCGCCGGGAAACATTCAGTACTTC.

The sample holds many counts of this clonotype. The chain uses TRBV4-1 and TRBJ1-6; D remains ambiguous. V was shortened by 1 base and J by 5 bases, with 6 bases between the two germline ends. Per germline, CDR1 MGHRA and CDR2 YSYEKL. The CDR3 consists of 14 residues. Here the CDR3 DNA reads TGCGCCAGCAGCCAAGGGCCCGATAATTCACCCCTCCACTTT. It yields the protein CASSQGPDNSPLHF.

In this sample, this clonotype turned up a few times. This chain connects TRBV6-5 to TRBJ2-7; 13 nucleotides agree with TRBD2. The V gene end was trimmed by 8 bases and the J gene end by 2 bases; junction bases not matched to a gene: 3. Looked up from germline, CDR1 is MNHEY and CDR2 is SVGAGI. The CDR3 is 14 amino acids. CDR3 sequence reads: CASGGTSGTYEQYF. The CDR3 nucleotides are TGTGCCAGCGGAGGGACTAGCGGGACCTACGAGCAGTACTTC.

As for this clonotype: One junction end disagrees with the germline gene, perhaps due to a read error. The CDR3 DNA follows: TGTACCAGCAGCGAGCAAAGGACACTCTCCTACGAGCAGTACTTC. Translation: CTSSEQRTLSYEQYF. The genes are TRBV2 and TRBJ2-7; D is possibly TRBD1 (5 bases). The CDR3 has 15 residues. Germline V gene sequence: CDR1 SNHLY, CDR2 FYNNEI.